This T cell receptor (beta chain) was recovered during a study of shared clonotypes between healthy human individuals. Across the study: Three CD4 naive, three CD4 memory, two CD8 naive and one CD8 memory plate were used per donor. Study-level points and caveats: Four donors shared 5% to 5.5% of their naive CD4 clonotypes. The small donor group covered limited genetic and exposure diversity. What naive subsets generally showed was a larger estimated richness than memory subsets showed.

Using immunoSEQ multiplex PCR, the repertoire was profiled, and TCRdb retains in-frame clones only, with some absent. The table includes almost 750,000 clones, 72% detected once. In regard to this clone: Its antigen is not known.

From germline, CDR1 is MGHRA and CDR2 YSYEKL. J lost 2 bases, V lost 1 base, and 3 bases had no gene match. There are 15 residues in the CDR3. The origin of this receptor is a woman aged 25 to 39 in good health. Sequenced: memory CD4+ T cells sorted from blood. Sample subset: CD45RA-negative fraction. The V gene is TRBV4-1, the J gene TRBJ2-7; TRBD1 aligns across 9 bases. This chain's CDR3 is CASSQGQGDTYEQYF. CDR3 sequence (DNA): TGCGCCAGCAGCCAAGGACAGGGGGATACCTACGAGCAGTACTTC.